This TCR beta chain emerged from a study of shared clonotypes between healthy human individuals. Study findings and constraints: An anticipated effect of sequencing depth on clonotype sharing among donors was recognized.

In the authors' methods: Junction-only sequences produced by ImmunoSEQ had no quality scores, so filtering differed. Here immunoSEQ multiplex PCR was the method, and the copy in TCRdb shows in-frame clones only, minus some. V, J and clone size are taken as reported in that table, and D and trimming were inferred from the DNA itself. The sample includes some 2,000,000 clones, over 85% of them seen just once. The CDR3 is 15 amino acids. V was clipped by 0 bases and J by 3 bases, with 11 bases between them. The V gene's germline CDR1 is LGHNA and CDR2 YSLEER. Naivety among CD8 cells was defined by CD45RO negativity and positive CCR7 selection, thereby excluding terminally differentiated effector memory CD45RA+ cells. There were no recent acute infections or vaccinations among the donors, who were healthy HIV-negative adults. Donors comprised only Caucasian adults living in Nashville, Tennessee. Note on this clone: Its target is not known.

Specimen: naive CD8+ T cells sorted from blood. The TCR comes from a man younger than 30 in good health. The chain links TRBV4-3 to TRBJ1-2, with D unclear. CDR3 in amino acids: CASSQDPGWDYGYTF. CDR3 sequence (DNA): TGCGCCAGCAGCCAAGATCCGGGTTGGGACTATGGCTACACCTTC.